This is a list of T cell receptor beta chains from one sample in a study of a mutant IDH1 vaccine in newly diagnosed glioma. No antigen has been assigned to these receptors. Repertoires were generated with immunoSEQ multiplex PCR, while TCRdb's copy carries only in-frame clones and drops some. The sample lists about 55,000 clones, 80% occurring once. The sample in question was PBMCs, obtained from a glioma patient whose treatment included an IDH1 peptide vaccine. These receptors all stem from a man between 35 and 55 years old with glioma. Each CDR3 is given with its conserved first and last residue. The order of the fields is J gene, D gene, V gene, clone size, CDR3 DNA, CDR3 protein. D genes are given only for firm matches. The size of a clone is reported for some rows only, either as once, few or many, or as a class for expanded clones.

>TRBJ2-5|TRBD2|TRBV7-7|-
TGTGCCAGCAGCCTACTAGCGTCGGAGACCCAGTACTTC
CASSLLASETQYF
>TRBJ1-5|-|TRBV6-6|-
TGTGCCAGCAGTTCCCACAATCAGCCCCAGCATTTT
CASSSHNQPQHF
>TRBJ1-2|TRBD1|TRBV6-6|few
TGTGCCAGCAGTTCCGACAGGGACGGCTACACCTTC
CASSSDRDGYTF
>TRBJ1-1|TRBD1|TRBV4-1|-
TGCGCCAGCAGCCCGAGAGGAGCAGGGGGACCTATGAACACTGAAGCTTTCTTT
CASSPRGAGGPMNTEAFF
>TRBJ1-1|-|TRBV10-3|-
TGTGCCATCAGTGAGTCATTGGGTTCCACTGAAGCTTTCTTT
CAISESLGSTEAFF
>TRBJ2-5|TRBD2|TRBV6-5|-
TGTGCCAGCGGGCTAGCGGGGGGTTCGGGGGAGACCCAGTACTTC
CASGLAGGSGETQYF
>TRBJ1-4|-|TRBV6-1|-
TGTGCCAGCAGTGAAGTTCGCAGGAATGAAAAACTGTTTTTT
CASSEVRRNEKLFF
>TRBJ1-5|-|TRBV19|few
TGTGCCAGTAGTATAGGAGGGGCGGTAATCAGCCCCCAGCATTTT
CASSIGGAVISPQHF
>TRBJ2-5|-|TRBV6-5|-
TGTGCCAGCAGTTACCAGGGGAGCCGCCAAGAGACCCAGTACTTC
CASSYQGSRQETQYF
>TRBJ1-5|-|TRBV2|-
TGTGCCAGCAGTGAATCGAGGGTTACGGGCAATCAGCCCCAGCATTTT
CASSESRVTGNQPQHF
>TRBJ2-7|-|TRBV10-2|few
TGCGCCAGCGGATTGGGGCGCGAGCAGTACTTC
CASGLGREQYF
>TRBJ1-4|-|TRBV5-4|-
TGTGCCAGCAGCCTGGCTTCGGCAACTAATGAAAAACTGTTTTTT
CASSLASATNEKLFF
>TRBJ2-2|-|TRBV6-5|-
TGTGCCAGCAGTAAACGGACAGCGAACACCGGGGAGCTGTTTTTT
CASSKRTANTGELFF
>TRBJ1-2|-|TRBV29-1|-
TGCAGCGTTGAAGGGCGGGGCCCCAGGTATGGCTACACCTTC
CSVEGRGPRYGYTF
>TRBJ2-3|TRBD1|TRBV30|-
TGTGCCTGGGGGGGCGATCGGACAGGGGGTTCGGGTACGCAGTATTTT
CAWGGDRTGGSGTQYF